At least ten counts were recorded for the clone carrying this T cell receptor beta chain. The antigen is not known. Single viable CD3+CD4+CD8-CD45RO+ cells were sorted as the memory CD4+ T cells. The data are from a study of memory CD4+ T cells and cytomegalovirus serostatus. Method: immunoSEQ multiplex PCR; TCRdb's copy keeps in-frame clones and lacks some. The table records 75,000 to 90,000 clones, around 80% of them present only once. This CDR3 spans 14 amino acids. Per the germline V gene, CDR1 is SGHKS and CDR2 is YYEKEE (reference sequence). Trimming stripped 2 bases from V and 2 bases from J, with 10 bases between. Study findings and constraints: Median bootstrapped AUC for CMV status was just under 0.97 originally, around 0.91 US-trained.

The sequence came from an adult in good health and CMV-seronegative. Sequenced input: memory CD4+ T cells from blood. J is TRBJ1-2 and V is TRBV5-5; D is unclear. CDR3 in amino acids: CASSFYSANYGYTF. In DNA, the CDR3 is TGTGCCAGCAGCTTTTACAGCGCCAACTATGGCTACACCTTC. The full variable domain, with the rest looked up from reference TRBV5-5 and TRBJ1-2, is DAGVTQSPTHLIKTRGQQVTLRCSPISGHKSVSWYQQVLGQGPQFIFQYYEKEERGRGNFPDRFSARQFPNYSSELNVNALLLGDSALYLCASSFYSANYGYTFGSGTRLTVV.